The clone carrying this T cell receptor beta chain was seen a few times. This entry is derived from a study of T cell changes during pregnancy in multiple sclerosis. Clones were read by immunoSEQ multiplex PCR, and TCRdb kept only the in-frame ones, dropping some. The data show 45,000 to 65,000 clones, about 91% seen once. Germline values: CDR1 LNHDA, CDR2 SQIVND (reference sequence). This CDR3 is built from 14 residues. V was clipped by 3 bases and J by 4 bases, with 12 bases between them. The clonotype comes from a female donor in good health, enrolled as a control in a pregnancy study. The rearrangement joins TRBV19 to TRBJ1-1, with unresolved D. The material sequenced was peripheral blood, taken after pregnancy. The CDR3 coding sequence is TGTGCCAGTAGTATTTCTCGGGCGGGCACTGAAGCTTTCTTT. It encodes CASSISRAGTEAFF.